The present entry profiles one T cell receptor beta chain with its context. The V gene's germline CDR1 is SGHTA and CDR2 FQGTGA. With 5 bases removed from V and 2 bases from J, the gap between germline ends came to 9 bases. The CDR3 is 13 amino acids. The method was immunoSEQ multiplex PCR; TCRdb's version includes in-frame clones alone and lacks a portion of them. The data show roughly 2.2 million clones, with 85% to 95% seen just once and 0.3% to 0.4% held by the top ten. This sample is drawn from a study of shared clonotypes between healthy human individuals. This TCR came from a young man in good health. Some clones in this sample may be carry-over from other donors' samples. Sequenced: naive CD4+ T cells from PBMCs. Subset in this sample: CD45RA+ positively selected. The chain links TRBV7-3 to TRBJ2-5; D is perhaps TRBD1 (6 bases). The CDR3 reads CASSIDRQETQYF. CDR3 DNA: TGTGCCAGCAGCATCGACAGGCAAGAGACCCAGTACTTC.